Listed here are 10 T cell receptor beta chains from one sample, sequenced in a study of CD8+ T cells in alopecia areata. Documented treatment: oral pan-JAK inhibitor, 5-10 mg twice daily. RNA, once extracted, was reverse transcribed into cDNA for use as the sequencing template. TCRdb's copy holds only in-frame clones and misses some; the assay was immunoSEQ multiplex PCR. Among 150,000 or so clones listed, less than 70% were seen once. Sample: CD4+ T cells sorted from blood, taken at week 4, from a patient treated with tofacitinib. Every receptor here comes from a human donor with alopecia areata.

The chain recombines TRBV5-1 with TRBJ2-5; D remains unclear. Germline values: CDR1 SGHRS, CDR2 YFSETQ. CDR3 size: 13 residues. V lost 8 bases, J lost 5 bases, and 16 bases lay in between. CDR3 region: CASGVDLGETQYF. The CDR3 bases are TGCGCCAGTGGAGTAGACTTGGGGGAGACCCAGTACTTC.

The chain joins TRBV5-1 to TRBJ2-7, with a weak D call TRBD1 (6 bases). With 0 bases removed from V and 0 bases from J, the gap between germline ends came to 7 bases. The CDR3 length is 14 residues. Germline values: CDR1 SGHRS, CDR2 YFSETQ. CDR3 DNA: TGCGCCAGCAGCTTGGGACAGGTCTCCTACGAGCAGTACTTC. It translates to CASSLGQVSYEQYF.

This clone was seen a handful of times. This rearrangement joins TRBV30 to TRBJ2-7; D is perhaps TRBD1 (6 bases). CDR1 is GTSNPN and CDR2 is SVGIG in the germline V gene (reference sequence). Trimming removed 2 bases at V and 2 bases at J, with 13 bases between. The length of the CDR3 is 14 residues. Written as DNA, the CDR3 is TGTGCCTGGAGTCCCACGGACAGAACCTACGAGCAGTACTTC. Translated, it gives CAWSPTDRTYEQYF. Together with reference TRBV30 and TRBJ2-7, the CDR3 gives the full variable domain: SQTIHQWPATLVQPVGSPLSLECTVEGTSNPNLYWYRQAAGRGLQLLFYSVGIGQISSEVPQNLSASRPQDRQFILSSKKLLLSDSGFYLCAWSPTDRTYEQYFGPGTRLTVT.

The rearrangement links TRBV4-1 to TRBJ2-1, with TRBD2 as a possible D gene (6 bases). V lost 1 base and J lost 0, with 7 bases in between. CDR3 size: 15 residues. Germline V gene data show CDR1 as MGHRA and CDR2 as YSYEKL. The CDR3 DNA follows: TGCGCCAGCAGCCAAGGGGACTCCTCCTACAATGAGCAGTTCTTC. Its translation: CASSQGDSSYNEQFF.

The rearrangement links TRBV5-1 to TRBJ2-3, with D possibly TRBD2 on 5 matching bases. This CDR3 contains 15 residues. The V gene lost 2 bases and the J gene lost 2 bases, with 12 bases spanning the gap. The V gene's germline CDR1 is SGHRS and CDR2 YFSETQ. The CDR3 DNA reads as TGCGCCAGCAGCTTTTACCGGGGAACCACAGATACGCAGTATTTT. This encodes CASSFYRGTTDTQYF.

CDR3 protein: CATSRRREVGNEKLFF. For the CDR3, the DNA is TGTGCCACCAGCCGTAGGAGGGAAGTGGGGAATGAAAAACTGTTTTTT. The chain is built from TRBV15 and TRBJ1-4; D remains ambiguous. The length of the CDR3 is 16 residues. Germline V gene sequence: CDR1 LNHNV, CDR2 YYDKDF (reference sequence). The germline V and J ends were trimmed by 5 bases and 5 bases, with 18 bases remaining between them.

The chain employs TRBV30 and TRBJ2-3, with 10 bases that match TRBD2. The J segment lost 1 base and the V segment lost 0 bases, leaving 1 base of the junction unmatched. The germline gives CDR1 GTSNPN, CDR2 SVGIG (reference sequence). CDR3 size: 15 residues. The CDR3, as DNA: TGTGCCTGGAGTGTAACTAGCGGGGGCACAGATACGCAGTATTTT. Its translation: CAWSVTSGGTDTQYF.

The genes are TRBV15 and TRBJ1-5, with D perhaps TRBD1 (5 bases). This CDR3 is built from 14 residues. Germline values: CDR1 LNHNV, CDR2 YYDKDF (reference sequence). Trimming took 1 base from V and 6 from J, leaving 10 bases between them. The CDR3 nucleotides are TGTGCCACCAGCAGAGCAGGGTTAGGTCAGCCCCAGCATTTT. It is translated as CATSRAGLGQPQHF.

The chain carries TRBV6-5 and TRBJ2-3, with 10 bases identical to TRBD2. The CDR3 contains 16 residues. CDR1 MNHEY and CDR2 SVGAGI come from the germline V gene. V dropped 4 bases and J dropped 2; count of bases not matched to a gene: 6. CDR3 sequence: CASSFMTSGYTDTQYF. In DNA form, the CDR3 reads TGTGCCAGCAGTTTTATGACTAGCGGGTACACAGATACGCAGTATTTT.

This clone was seen only a few times. J is TRBJ2-2 and V is TRBV29-1, with D possibly being TRBD2 (5 bases). Looked up from germline, CDR1 is SQVTM and CDR2 is ANQGSEA. The CDR3 loop spans 15 amino acids. Trimming shortened V by 3 bases and J by 8 bases, and 19 bases separated the two germline ends. CDR3: CSVEFTGYRTGELFF. DNA of the CDR3: TGCAGCGTTGAGTTTACGGGATACCGCACAGGGGAGCTGTTTTTT.